These 5 T cell receptor beta chains were all obtained from the same sample, sequenced in a study of blood T cell repertoires in COVID-19. Assay used: immunoSEQ multiplex PCR; TCRdb lists only in-frame clones, some missing. The data hold around 250,000 clones, with about nine tenths observed a single time. The sample comprised peripheral blood. These receptor sequences come from a woman in her sixties or seventies who had recovered from COVID-19.

The chain is built from TRBV5-1 and TRBJ2-5; possible D gene TRBD2, 7 bases. The CDR3 spans 14 residues. Germline values: CDR1 SGHRS, CDR2 YFSETQ. Trimming stripped 5 bases from V and 3 bases from J, with 14 bases between. Written as DNA, the CDR3 is TGCGCCAGCAGGGCGGGGGCCGAGAAAGAGACCCAGTACTTC. Its translation is CASRAGAEKETQYF.

This clone has a single count. The CDR3 spells CASSPQSNTEAFF. In nucleotides, the CDR3 is TGTGCCAGCAGTCCCCAATCGAACACTGAAGCTTTCTTT. This rearrangement joins TRBV28 to TRBJ1-1; D gene ambiguous. This CDR3 is built from 13 residues. Trimming stripped 5 bases from V and 1 base from J, with 8 bases between. Germline V gene lookup returns CDR1 MDHEN and CDR2 SYDVKM.

V gene TRBV19 combines with J gene TRBJ1-6; D remains ambiguous. Germline CDR1 and CDR2: LNHDA and SQIVND (reference sequence). Trimming shortened V by 9 bases and J by 0 bases, and 12 bases separated the two germline ends. This CDR3 is 15 amino acids long. Here the CDR3 reads CARSGFNSYNSPLHF. The CDR3 coding sequence is TGTGCCAGGTCGGGGTTTAACTCCTATAATTCACCCCTCCACTTT.

The chain's CDR3 is CASSFRGLVADTQYF. CDR3 DNA sequence: TGTGCCAGCAGCTTCCGCGGGTTGGTTGCAGATACGCAGTATTTT. The rearrangement links TRBV7-2 to TRBJ2-3, with D maybe TRBD2 (5 bases). The CDR3 has 15 amino acids. Germline V gene data show CDR1 as SGHTA and CDR2 as FQGNSA. V was clipped by 3 bases and J by 4 bases, with 14 bases between them.

This clone was seen ten or more times. V usage is TRBV7-9 and J usage is TRBJ2-4, with 15 bases identical to TRBD2. Trimming removed 7 bases from V and 1 base from J; junction bases left unmatched: 14. The CDR3 runs to 20 residues. Germline loops: CDR1 SEHNR, CDR2 FQNEAQ (reference sequence). In DNA, the CDR3 is TGTGCCAGCAACAAAGGAGGACTAGCGGGGGGGCCTGGTGCCAAAAACATTCAGTACTTC. This translates into CASNKGGLAGGPGAKNIQYF.